This record looks at one T cell receptor beta chain sequence and its context. There is no known antigen for this receptor. No clone much larger than this one lies a single base away; base qualities are absent. These data belong to a study of siplizumab effects on memory and regulatory T cells (dated by TCRdb to about 2019). Context from the whole study: The effect of the anti-CD2 antibody siplizumab on alloreactive T-cell subsets was examined in allogeneic mixed lymphocyte reactions constructed from human PBMCs.

Library preparation was by the immunoSEQ multiplex PCR assay. Around 94,000 TCR templates per sample were assayed on the deep sequencing platform. Genomic DNA extracted from sorted T cells was used for TCRbeta CDR3 sequencing. The published analysis was carried out like this. Clonal analysis of TCRbeta CDR3 data was done in the R programming language. Alloreactive CD4+ and CD8+ clones were defined by comparing unstimulated samples with post-reaction CFSE-low samples. Alloreactive CD4+ clones were assigned to regulatory or non-regulatory origin by matching sequences to sorted unstimulated Treg and non-Treg repertoires. TCRdb limited this immuneACCESS table to in-frame rearrangements with V and J called. A share of clones is missing; checked studies link under half to unresolved V genes, and the rest is unexplained. That table supplies the V and J calls and clone size; D and trimming were determined from the DNA. This sample lists about 100,000 clones; approximately 94% were detected once. The top ten constitute approximately 0.61% of the sample.

After removal of 6 bases from V and 6 bases from J, the junction retains 13 bases not matched to a gene. The CDR3 sequence holds 15 residues, the cysteine and phenylalanine included. Kept here is only the CDR3 DNA, which spans 45 bases and is read in frame from base 1. As encoded in the germline V gene, CDR1 is MNHEY while CDR2 is SVGAGI. Overall study outcomes, separate from this receptor: The suppressive function of proliferating Tregs from siplizumab cultures was not functionally confirmed. The cumulative frequency of alloreactive sequences that could be traced back to unstimulated CD4+ memory T cells was significantly reduced by siplizumab. Among mappable alloreactive CD4+ clones, an average Treg-derived fraction of about 70% was observed with siplizumab, compared with approximately 26% in control reactions. Greater diversity appeared to be present in unstimulated naive T cells than in memory T cells, and a substantial contribution to the alloresponse seemed to be made by naive cells. Because sequences below about 10^-5 frequency were poorly captured, only a minor fraction of alloreactive clones could be mapped to unstimulated subsets. For roughly 75-95% of proliferating CD4+ or CD8+ clones, no naive or memory phenotype could be assigned.

Sorted unstimulated T cells and proliferating T cells recovered from mixed lymphocyte reactions underwent TCRbeta CDR3 sequencing. Fresh whole blood from around eleven HLA-typed healthy donors served as the source for isolating PBMCs. To map where alloreactive clones came from, unstimulated CD4+ regulatory T cells were FACS-sorted. This receptor was taken from a human donor in good health. The rearrangement joined TRBV6-5 to TRBJ2-7, with TRBD1 identical over 8 junction bases. Sequencing input: Tregs sorted from blood. CDR3 region: CASRSVRGQGAEQYF. The DNA sequence follows: TGTGCCAGCAGGTCGGTCCGCGGACAGGGAGCCGAGCAGTACTTC.